The next 17 T cell receptor beta chains were all read from a single sample in a study of tumor-infiltrating lymphocytes in oesophageal squamous cell carcinoma. TCRdb recomputed calls from the PCR reads with MiXCR, one row per CDR3 protein. The table includes over 15,000 distinct CDR3 sequences, around 38% detected once. Sequenced: blood. Receptor source: a male donor with esophageal squamous cell carcinoma.

Relative to its sample, this clonotype is medium-sized (0.01 to 0.1%). The rearrangement uses TRBV6-1 and TRBJ1-6; no reliable D call. Trimming took 2 bases from V and 7 from J, leaving 6 bases between them. Germline lookup yields CDR1 MNHNS and CDR2 SASEGT. The CDR3 loop spans 13 amino acids. The CDR3 region has the DNA TGTGCCAGCAGTGAAAAGGAGAATTCACCCCTCCACTTT. Translation: CASSEKENSPLHF.

Many counts were recorded for this clonotype. V gene TRBV6-1 combines with J gene TRBJ2-7; 10 bases match TRBD2. The CDR3 is 15 amino acids. The trim removed 4 bases at V and 4 bases at J, leaving 7 bases unmatched. Germline CDR1 reads MNHNS; CDR2 reads SASEGT. CDR3 nucleotides: TGTGCCAGCAGTGGAGCTAGCGGGAGTGGATACGAGCAGTACTTC. This encodes CASSGASGSGYEQYF.

This clonotype was counted ten times or more. The chain combines TRBV5-6 with TRBJ2-5; tentatively, D is TRBD2 (5 bases). The assigned J gene may be wrong: the sequence end matches TRBJ2-7 better. There are 15 residues in the CDR3. CDR1 is SGHDT, CDR2 YYEEEE, per germline. The CDR3 is CASSWSGLKVYEQYF. CDR3 in DNA: TGTGCCAGCAGCTGGAGTGGACTGAAGGTATACGAGCAGTACTTC.

A few counts support this clonotype. A much larger clone differs by one base, so this may be a read error. The V call is TRBV28, the J call TRBJ2-1; possible D gene TRBD1, 6 bases. V shed 1 base and J shed 10 bases, with 11 bases lying between them. Germline V gene lookup returns CDR1 MDHEN and CDR2 SYDVKM. The CDR3 sequence is 13 residues long. CDR3 protein: CASSLSWGREQFF. The CDR3 region has the DNA TGTGCCAGCAGTTTATCATGGGGGCGCGAGCAGTTCTTC.

The rearrangement uses TRBV11-1 and TRBJ1-1, with 8 bases identical to TRBD2. The J call could be wrong; TRBJ2-3 is a better fit for the DNA end. Germline CDR1 and CDR2: SGHAT and FQDESV (reference sequence). The CDR3 runs 16 residues. The CDR3 loop is CASSLRGLGGTDTQYF. The CDR3 DNA follows: TGTGCCAGCAGCCTTAGGGGACTAGGTGGGACAGATACGCAGTATTTT.

This clonotype came up many times. This chain joins TRBV12-3 or TRBV12-4 and TRBJ2-7; TRBD2 agrees at 9 bases. The CDR3 loop spans 16 amino acids. Trimming removed 6 bases from V and 5 bases from J; junction bases left unmatched: 14. The CDR3 reads CASSPSWSGRSHEQYF. In DNA, the CDR3 is TGTGCCAGCAGCCCATCGTGGAGCGGGAGGTCCCACGAGCAGTACTTC.

At least ten counts were recorded for this clonotype. This chain connects TRBV5-5 to TRBJ1-5; 10 bases are shared with TRBD1. V lost 6 bases and J lost 7; bases outside the gene matches: 16. This CDR3 is 17 amino acids long. CDR1 and CDR2 from the germline V gene are SGHKS and YYEKEE (reference sequence). The CDR3 sequence: CASNPSLGTGAGQPQHF. In DNA, the CDR3 is TGTGCCAGCAACCCTTCCTTAGGGACAGGGGCGGGGCAGCCCCAGCATTTT.

At least ten counts were recorded for this clonotype. The chain uses TRBV9 and TRBJ1-4; 7 bases are a match to TRBD1. The J segment lost 7 bases and the V segment lost 0 bases, leaving 3 bases of the junction unmatched. This CDR3 region has 14 residues. In germline, CDR1 is SGDLS, CDR2 YYNGEE. The CDR3 loop reads CASSVGQGGEKLFF. As DNA, the CDR3 is TGTGCCAGCAGCGTAGGACAGGGTGGTGAAAAACTGTTTTTT.

This clonotype occurred once. This could be a read error, since a much larger clone is one nucleotide away. V usage is TRBV11-2 and J usage is TRBJ2-3, with 7 nucleotides matching TRBD1. Judging by the DNA end, TRBJ2-7 fits better; the J call may be wrong. The CDR3 is 15 residues long. CDR1 is SGHAT and CDR2 is FQNNGV in the germline V gene. CDR3 amino acids: CASSSRDSSYNEQYF. The CDR3 nucleotides are TGTGCCAGCAGCAGCCGGGACAGCTCCTACAATGAGCAGTACTTC.

The CDR3: CASREPGLYEQFF. The CDR3 nucleotides read TGTGCCAGCAGGGAACCTGGACTGTACGAGCAGTTCTTC. The chain recombines TRBV6-2 or TRBV6-3 with TRBJ2-5; maybe TRBD2 (5 bases). The J call may be wrong; the DNA end is better matched by TRBJ2-1. Germline-derived CDR1 and CDR2 are MNHEY and SVGEGT. The CDR3 has 13 amino acids.

V gene TRBV28 combines with J gene TRBJ1-3; D call uncertain. The CDR3 covers 15 residues. The V and J ends lost 4 bases and 3 bases respectively, with 13 bases between them. Germline assignment: CDR1 MDHEN and CDR2 SYDVKM. CDR3 in amino acids: CASSSRTDYGNTIYF. Here the CDR3 DNA reads TGTGCCAGCAGTTCCAGGACGGATTATGGAAACACCATATATTTT.

With regard to this clonotype: This may come from a read error, since a much larger clone is one base off. The DNA for the CDR3 is TGTGCCAGCAGCTTATGGGGCTGGTTGAATGAGCAGTACTTC. It translates to CASSLWGWLNEQYF. The chain recombines TRBV5-4 with TRBJ2-7; D possibly corresponds to TRBD1 (5 bases). Trimming removed 2 bases from V and 7 bases from J, with 16 bases in between. CDR1 and CDR2 (germline): SGHNT, YYREEE (reference sequence). The CDR3 extends over 14 amino acids.

To note about this clonotype: Since the CDR3 does not end with the conserved phenylalanine or tryptophan, this likely comes from a read error. It is unclear where the CDR3 begins or ends on the DNA, so no DNA is shown, and the CDR3 is as TCRdb lists it. The chain carries TRBV12-3 or TRBV12-4 and TRBJ2-7. The CDR3 has 17 residues if both end residues are counted. The chain's CDR3 is CASSFKGIGVYGYTFGS.

This clonotype appeared many times. The chain has TRBV11-2 and TRBJ1-4, with D possibly matching TRBD1 (5 bases). The CDR3 loop spans 15 amino acids. Germline values: CDR1 SGHAT, CDR2 FQNNGV. Trimming removed 2 bases at V and 7 bases at J, with 14 bases between. For the CDR3, the DNA is TGTGCCAGCAGCTTAAAAGGGTGGGACGGTGAAAAACTGTTTTTT. Translating it yields CASSLKGWDGEKLFF.

The rearrangement joins TRBV7-3 to TRBJ2-4; D is unclear. The DNA end is a closer match to TRBJ2-7, so the J assignment may be wrong. The germline gives CDR1 SGHTA, CDR2 FQGTGA. CDR3 size: 15 residues. CDR3: CASSLTAAPSYEQYF. The CDR3 DNA reads TGTGCCAGCAGCTTAACGGCAGCACCCTCTTACGAGCAGTACTTC.

This clonotype was recorded a few times. J is TRBJ2-1 and V is TRBV7-2, with 8 bases identical to TRBD1. Germline V gives CDR1 SGHTA, CDR2 FQGNSA. The CDR3 spans 18 residues. The V gene end was trimmed by 0 bases and the J gene end by 5 bases; junction bases not matched to a gene: 12. The CDR3 sequence is CASSLAHPRDRRNNEQFF. The CDR3 nucleotides read TGTGCCAGCAGCTTAGCACACCCTCGGGACAGGAGAAACAATGAGCAGTTCTTC.

This chain links TRBV15 with TRBJ2-3; D is possibly TRBD1 or TRBD2 (7 bases each). The CDR3 contains 17 residues. The germline V gene encodes CDR1 LNHNV and CDR2 YYDKDF (reference sequence). Trimming took 5 bases from V and 5 from J, leaving 23 bases between them. CDR3 in amino acids: CATSPRRGTVGGDTQYF. Here the CDR3 DNA reads TGTGCCACCAGCCCCCGGCGGGGGACAGTGGGCGGAGATACGCAGTATTTT.